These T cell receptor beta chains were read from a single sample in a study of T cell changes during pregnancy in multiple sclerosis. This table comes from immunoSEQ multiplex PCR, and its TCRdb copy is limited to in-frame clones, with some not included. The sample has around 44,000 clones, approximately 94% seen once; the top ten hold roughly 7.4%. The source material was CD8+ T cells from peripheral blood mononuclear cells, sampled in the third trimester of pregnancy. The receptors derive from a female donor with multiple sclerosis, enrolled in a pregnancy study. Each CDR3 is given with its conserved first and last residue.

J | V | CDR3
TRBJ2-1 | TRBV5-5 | CASSYTSGLFSYNEQFF
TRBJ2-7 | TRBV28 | CASSLGYEQYF
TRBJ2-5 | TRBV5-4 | CASSLGGVGETQYF
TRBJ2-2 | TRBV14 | CASSLPGGELFF
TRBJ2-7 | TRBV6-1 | CATIRDEQYF
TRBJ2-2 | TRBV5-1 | CASSLTGNTGELFF
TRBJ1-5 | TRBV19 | CASSPADRGNQPQHF
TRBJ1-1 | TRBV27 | CASSLKTGEAFF
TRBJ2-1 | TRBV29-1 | CSVAGTSGSSYNEQFF
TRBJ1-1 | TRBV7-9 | CASTGMNTEAFF
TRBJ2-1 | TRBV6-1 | CASSEDGERDYPNEQFF
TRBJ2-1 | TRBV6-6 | CASSSGTSAYNEQFF
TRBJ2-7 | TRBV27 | CASSLFFPIAPGLAGIYEQYF
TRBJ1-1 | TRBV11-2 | CASSLQGTEAFF
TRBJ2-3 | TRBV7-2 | CASSWSRGRARDTQYF
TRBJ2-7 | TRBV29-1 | CSHAGTGSGEQYF
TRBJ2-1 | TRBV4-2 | CASSQERAGPYNEQFF
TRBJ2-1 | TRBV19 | CASSSRGGGFDEQFF
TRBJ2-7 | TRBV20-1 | CSAHAAGEQYF
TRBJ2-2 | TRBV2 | CASSEYFSGSSANTGELFF
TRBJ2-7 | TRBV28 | CASSLSSSYEQYF
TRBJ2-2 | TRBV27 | CASSLYRGTGELFF
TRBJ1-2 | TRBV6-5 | CASSYRGQDYGYTF
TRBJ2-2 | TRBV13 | CASSRGLAENTGELFF
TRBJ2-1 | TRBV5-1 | CASSEYPTGGRYNEQFF
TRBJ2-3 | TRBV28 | CASSPRGPGTDTQYF
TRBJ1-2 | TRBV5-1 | CASSSFDSHGYTF
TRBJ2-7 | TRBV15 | CATSRDRRLGGPHEQYF
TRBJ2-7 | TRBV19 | CASSIQGAGYEQYF
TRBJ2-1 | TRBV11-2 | CASARQGWNNEQFF
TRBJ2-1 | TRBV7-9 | CASSLARRDPYNEQFF
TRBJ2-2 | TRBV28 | CASQRSTGELFF
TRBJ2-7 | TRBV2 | CASSHGHRLEQYF
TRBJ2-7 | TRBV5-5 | CASSLWAGWAYEQYF
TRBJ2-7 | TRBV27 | CASSHATGLAAHEQYF
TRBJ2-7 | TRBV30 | CAWSGTGRSYYEQYF
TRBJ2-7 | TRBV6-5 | CASTPGTASYEQYF
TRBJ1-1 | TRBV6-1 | CASRVRQGDVTEAFF
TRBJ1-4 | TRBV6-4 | CASSDSKGVDEKLFF
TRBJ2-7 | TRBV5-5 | CASSLEGSSYEQYF
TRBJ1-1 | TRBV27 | CASSLMQGYTEAFF
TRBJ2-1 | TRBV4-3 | CASSQDRGFGNEQFF
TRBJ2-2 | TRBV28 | CASRMSGMNTGELFF
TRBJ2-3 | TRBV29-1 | CSSSIEGGYDTQYF
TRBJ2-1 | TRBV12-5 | CASGLVPVPLSRDSSYNEQFF
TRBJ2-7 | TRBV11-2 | CASSTWTSGSSYEQYF
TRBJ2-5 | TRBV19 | CASSGRRETQYF
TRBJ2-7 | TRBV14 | CASSQDIGTSPHEQYF
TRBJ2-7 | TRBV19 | CASSPMGGYYEQYF
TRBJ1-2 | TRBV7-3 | CASSSLRYTGTGVCGYTF
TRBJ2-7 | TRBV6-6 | CASSHGGAGEQYF
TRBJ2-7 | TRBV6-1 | CASMREVGGTYEQYF
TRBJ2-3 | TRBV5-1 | CASRIGGDTQYF
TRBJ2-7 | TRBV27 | CASRPGQGGEQYF